This T cell receptor (beta chain) was documented in a study of cytomegalovirus exposure and HLA in healthy donors. Study context: Most genotyped donors, around four fifths of 398, had Caucasian-associated genetic ancestry.

This CDR3 comprises 13 residues. The V and J ends lost 4 bases and 5 bases, in that order; junction bases with no gene match: 4. Germline assignment: CDR1 MNHEY and CDR2 SVGAGI. The PCR ran on 60 Vbeta and 13 Jbeta primers. TCRdb's copy holds only in-frame clones and misses some; the assay was immunoSEQ multiplex PCR. The sample yields about 130,000 clones, about 76% seen once. In this sample, this clone turned up once. Its antigen remains unknown. Study results and caveats: A later analysis linked a missense variant in DCLRE1C to the trimming of TCR beta V and J genes. Earlier findings revealed that most TCR beta V segments proved productive either about 87% or about 30% of the time. Serostatus for CMV was the only available immune exposure information.

The specimen sequenced was PBMCs. The TCR sequence derives from a woman between 35 and 50 years old in good health and CMV-seronegative. V usage is TRBV6-5 and J usage is TRBJ2-5; 7 bases map to TRBD1. Written as DNA, the CDR3 is TGTGCCAGCAGTTTACAGGGGTGGGAGACCCAGTACTTC. This gives the protein CASSLQGWETQYF.